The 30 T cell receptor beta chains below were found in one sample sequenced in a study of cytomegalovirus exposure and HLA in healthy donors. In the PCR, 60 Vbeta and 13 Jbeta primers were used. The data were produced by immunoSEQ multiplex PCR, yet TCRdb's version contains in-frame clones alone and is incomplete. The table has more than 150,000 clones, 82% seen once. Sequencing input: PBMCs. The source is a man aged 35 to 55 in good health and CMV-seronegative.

CDR3 amino acids: CASSGQFSNQPQHF. CDR3 DNA sequence: TGTGCCAGCAGCGGACAGTTTAGCAATCAGCCCCAGCATTTT. This chain uses TRBV6-1 with TRBJ1-5, with D possibly matching TRBD1 (6 bases). Trimming took 6 bases from V and 0 from J, leaving 9 bases between them. Looked up from germline, CDR1 is MNHNS and CDR2 is SASEGT. This CDR3 contains 14 residues.

The CDR3: CASSSSLGGKNEQYF. The CDR3, as DNA: TGCGCCAGCAGCTCGTCCTTGGGGGGGAAAAACGAGCAGTACTTC. The rearrangement links TRBV5-1 to TRBJ2-7, with 7 positions matching TRBD2. This CDR3 spans 15 amino acids. J lost 5 bases, V lost 3 bases, and 11 bases had no gene match. Germline V gives CDR1 SGHRS, CDR2 YFSETQ.

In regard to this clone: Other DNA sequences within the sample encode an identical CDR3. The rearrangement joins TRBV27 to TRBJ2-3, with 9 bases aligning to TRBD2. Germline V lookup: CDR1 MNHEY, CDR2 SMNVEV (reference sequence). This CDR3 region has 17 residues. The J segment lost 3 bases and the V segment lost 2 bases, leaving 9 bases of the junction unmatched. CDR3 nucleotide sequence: TGTGCCAGCAGTTTAGGCGGGGGGGGGCCTAGTACAGATACGCAGTATTTT. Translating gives CASSLGGGGPSTDTQYF.

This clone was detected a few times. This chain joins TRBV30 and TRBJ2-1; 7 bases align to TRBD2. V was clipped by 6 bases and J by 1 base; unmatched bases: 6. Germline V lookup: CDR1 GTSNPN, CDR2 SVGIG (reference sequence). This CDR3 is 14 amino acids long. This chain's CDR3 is CACQRGVSYNEQFF. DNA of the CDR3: TGTGCCTGTCAACGGGGGGTTTCCTACAATGAGCAGTTCTTC. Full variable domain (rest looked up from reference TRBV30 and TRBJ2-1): SQTIHQWPATLVQPVGSPLSLECTVEGTSNPNLYWYRQAAGRGLQLLFYSVGIGQISSEVPQNLSASRPQDRQFILSSKKLLLSDSGFYLCACQRGVSYNEQFFGPGTRLTVL.

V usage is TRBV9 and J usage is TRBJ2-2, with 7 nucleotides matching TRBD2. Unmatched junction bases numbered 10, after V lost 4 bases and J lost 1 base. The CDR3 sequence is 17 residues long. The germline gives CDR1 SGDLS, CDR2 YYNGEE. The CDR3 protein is CASSPWGGAGNTGELFF. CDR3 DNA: TGTGCCAGCAGCCCCTGGGGAGGGGCAGGGAACACCGGGGAGCTGTTTTTT.

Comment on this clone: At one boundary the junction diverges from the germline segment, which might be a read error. The CDR3 spells CASTQGRGANTGELFF. In nucleotides, the CDR3 is TGCGCCAGCACCCAAGGTCGGGGGGCGAACACCGGGGAGCTGTTTTTT. The chain links TRBV4-1 to TRBJ2-2; 7 bases are shared with TRBD2. The germline gives CDR1 MGHRA, CDR2 YSYEKL. The CDR3 spans 16 residues.

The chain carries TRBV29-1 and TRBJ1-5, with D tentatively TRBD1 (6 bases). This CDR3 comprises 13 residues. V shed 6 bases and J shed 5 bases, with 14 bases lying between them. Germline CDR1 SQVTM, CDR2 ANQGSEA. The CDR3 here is CSVGDRLYQPQHF. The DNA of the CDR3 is TGCAGCGTGGGCGACAGGCTGTATCAGCCCCAGCATTTT.

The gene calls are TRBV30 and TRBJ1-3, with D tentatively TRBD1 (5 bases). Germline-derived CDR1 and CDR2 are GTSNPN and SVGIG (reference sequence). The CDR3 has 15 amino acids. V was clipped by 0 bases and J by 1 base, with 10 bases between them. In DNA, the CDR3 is TGTGCCTGGAGTGTAAGTCGGGGGTCTGGAAACACCATATATTTT. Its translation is CAWSVSRGSGNTIYF.

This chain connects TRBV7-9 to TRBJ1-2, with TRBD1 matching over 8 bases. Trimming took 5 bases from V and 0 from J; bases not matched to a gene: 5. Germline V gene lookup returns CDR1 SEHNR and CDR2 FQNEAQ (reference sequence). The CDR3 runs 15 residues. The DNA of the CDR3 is TGTGCCAGCAGCAGGGGACAGGCAGCTAACTATGGCTACACCTTC. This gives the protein CASSRGQAANYGYTF.

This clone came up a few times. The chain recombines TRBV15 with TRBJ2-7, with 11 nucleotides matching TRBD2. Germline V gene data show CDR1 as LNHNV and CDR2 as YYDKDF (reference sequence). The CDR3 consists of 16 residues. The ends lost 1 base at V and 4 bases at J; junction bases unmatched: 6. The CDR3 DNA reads TGTGCCACCAGCAGAGTTCTAGCGGGAGGATTTTACGAGCAGTACTTC. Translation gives CATSRVLAGGFYEQYF.

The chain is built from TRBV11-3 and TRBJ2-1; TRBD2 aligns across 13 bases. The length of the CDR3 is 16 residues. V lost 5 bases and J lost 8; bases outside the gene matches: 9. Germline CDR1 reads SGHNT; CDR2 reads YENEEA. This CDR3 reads CASSPRRLAGGDEQFF. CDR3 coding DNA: TGTGCCAGCAGCCCTCGACGACTAGCGGGGGGCGATGAGCAGTTCTTC.

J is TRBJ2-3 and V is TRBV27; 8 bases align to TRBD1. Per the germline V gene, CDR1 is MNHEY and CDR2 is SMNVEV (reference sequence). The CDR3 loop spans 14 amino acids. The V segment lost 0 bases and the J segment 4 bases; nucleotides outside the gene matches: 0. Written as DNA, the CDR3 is TGTGCCAGCAGTTTATCGACAGGGGCAGATACGCAGTATTTT. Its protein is CASSLSTGADTQYF.

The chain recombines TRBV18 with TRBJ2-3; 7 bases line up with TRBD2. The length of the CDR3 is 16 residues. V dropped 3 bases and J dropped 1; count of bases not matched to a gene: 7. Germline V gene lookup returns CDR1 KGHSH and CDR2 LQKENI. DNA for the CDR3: TGTGCCAGCTCACCCCTCGGCGGGGGACGCACAGATACGCAGTATTTT. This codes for CASSPLGGGRTDTQYF. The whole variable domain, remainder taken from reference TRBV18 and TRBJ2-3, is NAGVMQNPRHLVRRRGQEARLRCSPMKGHSHVYWYRQLPEEGLKFMVYLQKENIIDESGMPKERFSAEFPKEGPSILRIQQVVRGDSAAYFCASSPLGGGRTDTQYFGPGTRLTVL.

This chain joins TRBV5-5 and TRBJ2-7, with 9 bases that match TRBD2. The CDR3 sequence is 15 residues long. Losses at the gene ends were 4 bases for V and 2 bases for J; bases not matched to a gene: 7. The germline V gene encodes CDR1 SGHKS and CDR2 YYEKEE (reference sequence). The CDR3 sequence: CASSLLAGVAYEQYF. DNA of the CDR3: TGTGCCAGCAGCCTATTAGCGGGAGTCGCCTACGAGCAGTACTTC.

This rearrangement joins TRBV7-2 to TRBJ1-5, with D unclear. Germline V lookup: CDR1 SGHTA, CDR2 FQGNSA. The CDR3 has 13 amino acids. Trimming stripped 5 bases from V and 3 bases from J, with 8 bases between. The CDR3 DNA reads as TGTGCCAGCAGCGCCAGACTCAATCAGCCCCAGCATTTT. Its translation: CASSARLNQPQHF.

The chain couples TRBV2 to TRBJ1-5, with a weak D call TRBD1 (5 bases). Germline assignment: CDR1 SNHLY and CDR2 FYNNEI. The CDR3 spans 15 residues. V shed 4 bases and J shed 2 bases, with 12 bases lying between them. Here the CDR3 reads CASSAGRTRNQPQHF. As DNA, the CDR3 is TGTGCCAGCAGTGCTGGGAGGACACGCAATCAGCCCCAGCATTTT.

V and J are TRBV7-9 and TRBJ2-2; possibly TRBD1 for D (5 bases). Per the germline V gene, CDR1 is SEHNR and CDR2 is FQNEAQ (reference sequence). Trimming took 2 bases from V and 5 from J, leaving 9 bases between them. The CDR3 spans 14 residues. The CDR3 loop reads CASSLWPGTGELFF. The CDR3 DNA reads TGTGCCAGCAGCTTATGGCCAGGGACCGGGGAGCTGTTTTTT.

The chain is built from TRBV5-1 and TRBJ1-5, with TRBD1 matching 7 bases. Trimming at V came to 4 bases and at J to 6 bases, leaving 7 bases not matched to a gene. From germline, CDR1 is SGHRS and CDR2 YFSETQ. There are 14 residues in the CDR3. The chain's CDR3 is CASSLEGQSQPQHF. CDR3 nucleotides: TGCGCCAGCAGCCTGGAGGGACAGTCTCAGCCCCAGCATTTT.

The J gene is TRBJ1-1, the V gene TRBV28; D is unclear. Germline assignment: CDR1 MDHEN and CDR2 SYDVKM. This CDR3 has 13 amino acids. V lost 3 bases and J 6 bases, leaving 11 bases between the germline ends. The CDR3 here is CASSLSGKAEAFF. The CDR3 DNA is TGTGCCAGCAGTTTGTCGGGGAAAGCTGAAGCTTTCTTT. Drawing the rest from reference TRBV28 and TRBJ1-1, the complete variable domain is DVKVTQSSRYLVKRTGEKVFLECVQDMDHENMFWYRQDPGLGLRLIYFSYDVKMKEKGDIPEGYSVSREKKERFSLILESASTNQTSMYLCASSLSGKAEAFFGQGTRLTVV.

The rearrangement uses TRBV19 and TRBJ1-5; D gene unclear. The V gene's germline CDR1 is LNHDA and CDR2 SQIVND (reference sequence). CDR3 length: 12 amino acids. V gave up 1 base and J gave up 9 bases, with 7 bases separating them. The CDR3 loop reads CASSIVPMPQHF. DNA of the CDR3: TGTGCCAGTAGTATAGTCCCCATGCCCCAGCATTTT.

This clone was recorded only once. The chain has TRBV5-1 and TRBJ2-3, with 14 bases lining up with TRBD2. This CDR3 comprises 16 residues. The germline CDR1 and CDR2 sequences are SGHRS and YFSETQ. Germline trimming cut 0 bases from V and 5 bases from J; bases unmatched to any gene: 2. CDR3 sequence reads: CASSLGTSGGRDTQYF. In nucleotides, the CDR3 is TGCGCCAGCAGCTTGGGGACTAGCGGGGGGAGAGATACGCAGTATTTT.

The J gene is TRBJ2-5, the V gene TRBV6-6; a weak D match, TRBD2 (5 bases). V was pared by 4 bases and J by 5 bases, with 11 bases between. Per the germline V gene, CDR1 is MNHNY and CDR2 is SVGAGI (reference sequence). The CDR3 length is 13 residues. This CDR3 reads CASSSLREETQYF. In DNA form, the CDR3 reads TGTGCCAGCAGTTCGCTAAGGGAGGAGACCCAGTACTTC.

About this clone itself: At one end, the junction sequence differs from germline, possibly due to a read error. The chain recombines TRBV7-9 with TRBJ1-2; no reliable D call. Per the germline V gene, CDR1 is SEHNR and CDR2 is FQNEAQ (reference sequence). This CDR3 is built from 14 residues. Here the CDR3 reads CSSSSSASGYGYTF. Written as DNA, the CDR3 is TGTTCCAGCAGCTCCTCTGCGTCAGGCTATGGCTACACCTTC.

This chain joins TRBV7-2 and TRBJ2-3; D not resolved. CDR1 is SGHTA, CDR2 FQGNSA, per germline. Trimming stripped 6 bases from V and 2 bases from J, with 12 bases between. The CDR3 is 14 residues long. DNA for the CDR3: TGTGCCAGCAGGTCTACCCCCCCCACAGATACGCAGTATTTT. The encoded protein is CASRSTPPTDTQYF.

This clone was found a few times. CDR3 sequence reads: CASSQEGRGRRNTIYF. For the CDR3, the DNA is TGCGCCAGCAGCCAAGAAGGCAGGGGCAGAAGAAACACCATATATTTT. V gene TRBV4-1 combines with J gene TRBJ1-3; TRBD1 might be the D (6 bases). The CDR3 sequence is 16 residues long. V was trimmed by 0 bases and J by 5 bases, leaving 14 bases between them. Germline-derived CDR1 and CDR2 are MGHRA and YSYEKL.

CDR3 DNA: TGTGCCAGCAGACAGGGGGTGAATCAGCCCCAGCATTTT. Amino acids: CASRQGVNQPQHF. V usage is TRBV27 and J usage is TRBJ1-5; 8 nucleotides match TRBD1. Unmatched junction bases numbered 2, after V lost 6 bases and J lost 4 bases. Germline V CDR1 and CDR2: MNHEY, SMNVEV (reference sequence). The CDR3 sequence is 13 residues long.

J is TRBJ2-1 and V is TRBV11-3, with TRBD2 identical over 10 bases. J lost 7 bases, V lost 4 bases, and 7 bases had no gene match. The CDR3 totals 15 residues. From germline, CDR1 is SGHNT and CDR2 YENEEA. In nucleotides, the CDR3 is TGTGCCAGCAGCTCCGGGACTAGCGCAGTTAATGAGCAGTTCTTC. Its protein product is CASSSGTSAVNEQFF.

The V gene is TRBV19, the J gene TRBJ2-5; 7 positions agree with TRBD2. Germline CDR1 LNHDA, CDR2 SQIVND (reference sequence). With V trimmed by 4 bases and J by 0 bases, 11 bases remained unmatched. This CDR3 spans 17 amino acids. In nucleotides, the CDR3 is TGTGCCAGTAGTACCCCGACTAGCCGAAGGTACCAAGAGACCCAGTACTTC. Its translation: CASSTPTSRRYQETQYF. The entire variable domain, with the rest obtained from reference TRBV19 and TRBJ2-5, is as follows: DGGITQSPKYLFRKEGQNVTLSCEQNLNHDAMYWYRQDPGQGLRLIYYSQIVNDFQKGDIAEGYSVSREKKESFPLTVTSAQKNPTAFYLCASSTPTSRRYQETQYFGPGTRLLVL.

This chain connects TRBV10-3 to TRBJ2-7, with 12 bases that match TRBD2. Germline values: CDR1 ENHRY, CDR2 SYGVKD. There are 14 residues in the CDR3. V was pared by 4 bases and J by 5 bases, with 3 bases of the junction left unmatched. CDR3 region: CAISGLAGVNEQYF. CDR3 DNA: TGTGCCATCAGTGGACTAGCGGGAGTAAACGAGCAGTACTTC.

The CDR3: CASSAGGISTAEAFF. The CDR3 nucleotides are TGTGCCAGCTCAGCAGGGGGGATTTCGACTGCTGAAGCTTTCTTT. V usage is TRBV18 and J usage is TRBJ1-1; TRBD1 matches 7 bases. The CDR3 consists of 15 residues. From germline, CDR1 is KGHSH and CDR2 LQKENI. V lost 5 bases to trimming and J lost 6 bases; unmatched junction nucleotides: 12.